The clone carrying this T cell receptor (beta chain) was seen a single time. The antigen is unknown. This sample stems from a study of cytomegalovirus exposure and HLA in healthy donors. PCR primers comprised 60 Vbeta and 13 Jbeta primers. Profiled with immunoSEQ multiplex PCR; TCRdb holds only in-frame clones, not every one. The repertoire holds about 160,000 clones, around 72% seen once, with approximately 6.8% in the top ten. V gave up 0 bases and J gave up 5 bases, with 14 bases separating them. This CDR3 contains 15 residues. In germline, CDR1 is SGDLS, CDR2 YYNGEE. Findings and caveats of the study: Later work showed greater clonal expansion in HLA-associated TCR beta chains than in equally common others. Investigators reported 150 to 200 TCR beta chains as tied to cytomegalovirus. For most TCR sequences rarity was the rule, although some public TCRs occurred in many donors.

This TCR was sampled from a woman in her forties in good health and CMV-seropositive. The rearrangement links TRBV9 to TRBJ1-1, with D unclear. Sequenced material: PBMCs. In DNA form, the CDR3 reads TGTGCCAGCAGCGTAGACCCCAGGTTTGGAACTGAAGCTTTCTTT. It codes for CASSVDPRFGTEAFF. The full variable domain, completed using reference TRBV9 and TRBJ1-1, is DSGVTQTPKHLITATGQRVTLRCSPRSGDLSVYWYQQSLDQGLQFLIQYYNGEERAKGNILERFSAQQFPDLHSELNLSSLELGDSALYFCASSVDPRFGTEAFFGQGTRLTVV.